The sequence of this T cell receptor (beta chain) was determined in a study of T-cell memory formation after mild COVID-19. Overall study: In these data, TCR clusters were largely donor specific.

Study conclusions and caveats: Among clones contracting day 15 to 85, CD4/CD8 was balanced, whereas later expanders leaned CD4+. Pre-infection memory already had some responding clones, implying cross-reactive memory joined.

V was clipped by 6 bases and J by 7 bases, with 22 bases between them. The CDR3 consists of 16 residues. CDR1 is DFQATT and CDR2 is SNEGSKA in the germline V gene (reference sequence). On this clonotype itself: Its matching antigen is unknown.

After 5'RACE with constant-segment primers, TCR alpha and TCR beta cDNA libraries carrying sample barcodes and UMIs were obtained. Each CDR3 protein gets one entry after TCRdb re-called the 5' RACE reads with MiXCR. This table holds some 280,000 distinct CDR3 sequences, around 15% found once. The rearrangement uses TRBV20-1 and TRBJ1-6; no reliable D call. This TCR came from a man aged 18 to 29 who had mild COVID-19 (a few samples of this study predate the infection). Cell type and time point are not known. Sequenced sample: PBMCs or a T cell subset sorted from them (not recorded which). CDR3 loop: CSAPRTGGQANSPLHF. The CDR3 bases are TGCAGTGCCCCCAGAACGGGTGGGCAGGCCAATTCACCCCTCCACTTT.